The 17 T cell receptor beta chains below all came from one sample that was sequenced in a study of blood T cell repertoires in COVID-19. Generated by immunoSEQ multiplex PCR, the TCRdb table keeps only in-frame clones and is missing some. The sample consists of 40,000 to 50,000 clones, around nine tenths of them appearing once. Source material: peripheral blood. The source of these receptors is a human donor in a cohort sampled during active COVID-19.

CDR3 protein: CASSAQGLETQYF. The CDR3 coding sequence is TGTGCCAGCAGTGCACAGGGGCTAGAGACCCAGTACTTC. The chain couples TRBV2 to TRBJ2-5; 7 nucleotides align to TRBD1. Germline V gives CDR1 SNHLY, CDR2 FYNNEI. This CDR3 contains 13 residues. V trimming: 4 bases; J trimming: 4 bases; junction bases outside the gene matches: 3.

The chain links TRBV2 to TRBJ1-2, with 12 bases identical to TRBD1. Germline CDR1 reads SNHLY; CDR2 reads FYNNEI. The trim removed 4 bases at V and 5 bases at J, leaving 11 bases unmatched. The CDR3 has 17 amino acids. Written as DNA, the CDR3 is TGTGCCAGCAGTGTACCCGGGACAGGGGGCGCTGGGTATGGCTACACCTTC. Protein sequence: CASSVPGTGGAGYGYTF.

In DNA form, the CDR3 reads TGTGCCAGCAGTCTCTCATCCTGGAGGGGCTATGGCTACACCTTC. It specifies CASSLSSWRGYGYTF. This chain joins TRBV28 and TRBJ1-2; possible D gene TRBD1, 5 bases. Per germline, CDR1 MDHEN and CDR2 SYDVKM. V was pared by 5 bases and J by 4 bases, with 17 bases between. The CDR3 length is 15 residues.

This clone was counted once. V usage is TRBV20-1 and J usage is TRBJ1-2, with a possible D match to TRBD1 (6 bases). Trimming shortened V by 3 bases and J by 3 bases, and 14 bases separated the two germline ends. This CDR3 spans 14 amino acids. Germline V gene lookup returns CDR1 DFQATT and CDR2 SNEGSKA (reference sequence). CDR3 region: CSASPPQGDYGYTF. In DNA, the CDR3 is TGCAGTGCTAGTCCCCCACAGGGAGACTATGGCTACACCTTC.

The table lists this clone with a count of one. This chain connects TRBV4-2 to TRBJ2-1; 16 bases fit TRBD2. V lost 5 bases, J lost 4 bases, and 14 bases stayed unmatched. The CDR3 has 20 amino acids. Germline V gene data show CDR1 as LGHNA and CDR2 as YNFKEQ. CDR3 in DNA: TGTGCCAGCAGCGCGGGACTAGCGGGAGGGGGTTCCCCTCTTTACAATGAGCAGTTCTTC. Translated: CASSAGLAGGGSPLYNEQFF.

The chain couples TRBV10-3 to TRBJ1-2; D is unresolved. The V gene lost 0 bases and the J gene lost 6 bases, with 11 bases spanning the gap. The CDR3 loop spans 14 amino acids. Per the germline V gene, CDR1 is ENHRY and CDR2 is SYGVKD. CDR3 nucleotides: TGTGCCATCAGTGAGTCGAAAGACACGGATGGCTACACCTTC. Its translation: CAISESKDTDGYTF.

The genes are TRBV28 and TRBJ1-5; 10 bases line up with TRBD1. There are 15 residues in the CDR3. Germline values: CDR1 MDHEN, CDR2 SYDVKM. The junction had 8 bases not matched to a gene; V was cut back by 6 bases and J by 6 bases. The CDR3 loop is CASRTGGEVSQPQHF. The CDR3 nucleotides read TGTGCCAGCAGGACAGGGGGCGAAGTAAGTCAGCCCCAGCATTTT.

This chain connects TRBV18 to TRBJ1-2; 8 nucleotides align to TRBD1. V lost 1 base to trimming and J lost 6 bases; unmatched junction nucleotides: 1. This CDR3 contains 13 residues. CDR1 and CDR2 (germline): KGHSH, LQKENI. The CDR3 protein is CASSPQTGDGYTF. CDR3 nucleotides: TGTGCCAGCTCACCACAGACAGGGGATGGCTACACCTTC.

The CDR3 loop is CASSLDPGLAGLDEQFF. CDR3 sequence (DNA): TGTGCCAGCAGCTTAGATCCGGGACTAGCGGGATTGGATGAGCAGTTCTTC. The gene calls are TRBV11-2 and TRBJ2-1; 13 bases fit TRBD2. The CDR3 has 17 amino acids. Germline CDR1 is SGHAT and CDR2 is FQNNGV. Trimming took 0 bases from V and 8 from J; bases not matched to a gene: 7.

The chain combines TRBV5-6 with TRBJ2-7, with 7 bases matching TRBD1. With V trimmed by 0 bases and J by 10 bases, 10 bases remained unmatched. Germline CDR1 is SGHDT and CDR2 is YYEEEE. CDR3 length equals 14 residues. The CDR3 DNA reads TGTGCCAGCAGCTTGGGGACAGGTGGGTTGGAACAGTACTTC. It specifies CASSLGTGGLEQYF.

The chain recombines TRBV6-5 with TRBJ2-7; D call uncertain. Trimming removed 6 bases at V and 2 bases at J, with 11 bases between. Germline assignment: CDR1 MNHEY and CDR2 SVGAGI. The CDR3 length is 13 residues. Written as DNA, the CDR3 is TGTGCCAGCAGCTCGACCAGGACCTACGAGCAGTACTTC. This sequence encodes CASSSTRTYEQYF.

V gene TRBV24-1 combines with J gene TRBJ1-5; 7 bases line up with TRBD1. Germline assignment: CDR1 KGHDR and CDR2 SFDVKD. This CDR3 region has 16 residues. V lost 4 bases, J lost 3 bases, and 8 bases stayed unmatched. The DNA of the CDR3 is TGTGCCACCAGTGAACTTACAGGGGAACCCAATCAGCCCCAGCATTTT. Amino acids: CATSELTGEPNQPQHF.

This clone was counted a single time. The rearrangement joins TRBV12-3 or TRBV12-4 to TRBJ1-2, with a possible D match to TRBD1 (5 bases). The V end was cut by 4 bases, the J end by 1 base, with 7 bases between. The CDR3 consists of 13 residues. The CDR3 DNA follows: TGTGCCAGCAGTTCCGACAGTAACTATGGCTACACCTTC. Translated: CASSSDSNYGYTF.

This clone was detected only once. The chain employs TRBV1 and TRBJ1-5. TRBV1 is a recognized pseudogene. CDR3 length equals 18 residues. The CDR3: CTSSRIPPSTGGNQPQHF. CDR3 nucleotides: TGCACCAGCAGCCGCATCCCACCGAGCACGGGGGGCAATCAGCCCCAGCATTTT.

CDR3 loop: CASSFAGVGNEQFF. The CDR3 nucleotides are TGTGCCAGCAGCTTTGCGGGGGTAGGGAATGAGCAGTTCTTC. This chain connects TRBV5-6 to TRBJ2-1, with 7 positions matching TRBD2. The ends lost 2 bases at V and 7 bases at J; junction bases unmatched: 6. The CDR3 is 14 amino acids. From germline, CDR1 is SGHDT and CDR2 YYEEEE.

The chain uses TRBV11-2 and TRBJ2-3, with D tentatively TRBD2 (6 bases). Germline CDR1 reads SGHAT; CDR2 reads FQNNGV. The CDR3 totals 19 residues. V was shortened by 3 bases and J by 3 bases, with 25 bases between the two germline ends. In DNA form, the CDR3 reads TGTGCCAGCAGCTTCCCCCAGGAGGGAGAAAGCCCCCGGACAGATACGCAGTATTTT. Protein product: CASSFPQEGESPRTDTQYF.

The chain links TRBV30 to TRBJ2-7; D is perhaps TRBD1 (5 bases). Germline loops: CDR1 GTSNPN, CDR2 SVGIG (reference sequence). V was cut by 0 bases and J by 4 bases, with 13 bases left in between. The CDR3 is 14 residues long. CDR3 protein: CAWSVGRVIYEQYF. Here the CDR3 DNA reads TGTGCCTGGAGTGTGGGCAGGGTGATATACGAGCAGTACTTC.